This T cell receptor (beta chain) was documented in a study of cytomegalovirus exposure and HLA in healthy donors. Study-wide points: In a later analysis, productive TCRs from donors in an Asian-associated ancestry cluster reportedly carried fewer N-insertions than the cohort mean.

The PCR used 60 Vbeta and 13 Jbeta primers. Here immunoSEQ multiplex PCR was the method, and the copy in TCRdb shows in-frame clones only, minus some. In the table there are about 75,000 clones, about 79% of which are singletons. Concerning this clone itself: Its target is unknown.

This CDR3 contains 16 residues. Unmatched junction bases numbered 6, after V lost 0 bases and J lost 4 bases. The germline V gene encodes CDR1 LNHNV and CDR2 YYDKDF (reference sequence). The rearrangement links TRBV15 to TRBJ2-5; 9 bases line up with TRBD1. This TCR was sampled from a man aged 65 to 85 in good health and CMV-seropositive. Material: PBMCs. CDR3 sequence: CATSRDPRQGGETQYF. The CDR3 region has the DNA TGTGCCACCAGCAGAGATCCCCGACAGGGGGGAGAGACCCAGTACTTC. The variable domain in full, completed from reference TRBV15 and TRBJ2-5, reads DAMVIQNPRYQVTQFGKPVTLSCSQTLNHNVMYWYQQKSSQAPKLLFHYYDKDFNNEADTPDNFQSRRPNTSFCFLDIRSPGLGDTAMYLCATSRDPRQGGETQYFGPGTRLLVL.